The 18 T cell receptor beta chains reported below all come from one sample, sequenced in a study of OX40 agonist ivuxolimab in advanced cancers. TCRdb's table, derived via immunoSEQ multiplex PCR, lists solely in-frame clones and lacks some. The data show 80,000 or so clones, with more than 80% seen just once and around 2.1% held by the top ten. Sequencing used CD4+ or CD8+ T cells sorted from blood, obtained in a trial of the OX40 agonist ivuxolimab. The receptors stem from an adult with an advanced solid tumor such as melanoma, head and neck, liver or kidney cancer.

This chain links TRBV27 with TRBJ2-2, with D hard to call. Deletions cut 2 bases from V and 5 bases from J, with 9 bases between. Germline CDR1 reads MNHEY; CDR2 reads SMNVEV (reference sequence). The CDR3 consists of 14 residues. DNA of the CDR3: TGTGCCAGCAGTTTAGGCGTTGGGACCGGGGAGCTGTTTTTT. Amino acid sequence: CASSLGVGTGELFF.

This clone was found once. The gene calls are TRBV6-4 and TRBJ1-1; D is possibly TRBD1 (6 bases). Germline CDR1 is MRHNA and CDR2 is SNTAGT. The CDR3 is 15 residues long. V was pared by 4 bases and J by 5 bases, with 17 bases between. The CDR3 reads CASSVSGGFETEAFF. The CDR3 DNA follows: TGTGCCAGCAGTGTGTCGGGGGGCTTTGAGACTGAAGCTTTCTTT.

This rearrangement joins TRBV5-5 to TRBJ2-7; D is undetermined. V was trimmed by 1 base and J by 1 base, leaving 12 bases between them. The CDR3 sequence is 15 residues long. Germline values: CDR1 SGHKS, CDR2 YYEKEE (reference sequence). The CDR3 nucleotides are TGTGCCAGCAGCTTGACGTCAGTTTTTTCCTACGAGCAGTACTTC. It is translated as CASSLTSVFSYEQYF.

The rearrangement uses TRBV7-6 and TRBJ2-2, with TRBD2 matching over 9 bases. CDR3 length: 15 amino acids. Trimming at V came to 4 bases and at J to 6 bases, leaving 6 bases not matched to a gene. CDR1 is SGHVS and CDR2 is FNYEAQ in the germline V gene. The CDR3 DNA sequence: TGTGCCAGCAGCTACCTAGCGGGAACTTCCGGGGAGCTGTTTTTT. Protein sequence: CASSYLAGTSGELFF. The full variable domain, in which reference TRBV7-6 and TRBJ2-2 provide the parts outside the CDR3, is GAGVSQSPRYKVTKRGQDVALRCDPISGHVSLYWYRQALGQGPEFLTYFNYEAQQDKSGLPNDRFSAERPEGSISTLTIQRTEQRDSAMYRCASSYLAGTSGELFFGEGSRLTVL.

The CDR3 loop reads CASSSQGFDTIYF. For the CDR3, the DNA is TGTGCCAGCAGCTCGCAGGGGTTTGACACCATATATTTT. The chain couples TRBV11-2 to TRBJ1-3; a possible D gene is TRBD1 (6 bases). V was pared by 4 bases and J by 8 bases, with 12 bases between. Germline assignment: CDR1 SGHAT and CDR2 FQNNGV. The CDR3 is 13 residues long. The full variable domain, rest sourced from reference TRBV11-2 and TRBJ1-3, is EAGVAQSPRYKIIEKRQSVAFWCNPISGHATLYWYQQILGQGPKLLIQFQNNGVVDDSQLPKDRFSAERLKGVDSTLKIQPAKLEDSAVYLCASSSQGFDTIYFGEGSWLTVV.

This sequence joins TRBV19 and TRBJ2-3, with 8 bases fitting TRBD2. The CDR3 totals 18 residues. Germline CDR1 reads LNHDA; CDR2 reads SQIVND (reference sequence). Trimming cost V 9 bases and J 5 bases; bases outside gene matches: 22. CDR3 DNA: TGTGCCAGCTTGGGACTAGTACTGGGGAGGGTAGTGATAGATACGCAGTATTTT. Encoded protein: CASLGLVLGRVVIDTQYF.

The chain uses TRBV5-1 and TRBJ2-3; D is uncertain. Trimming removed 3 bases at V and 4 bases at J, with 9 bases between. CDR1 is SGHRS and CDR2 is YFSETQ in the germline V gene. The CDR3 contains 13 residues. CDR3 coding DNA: TGCGCCAGCAGCTCTCAGATTGCAGATACGCAGTATTTT. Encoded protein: CASSSQIADTQYF.

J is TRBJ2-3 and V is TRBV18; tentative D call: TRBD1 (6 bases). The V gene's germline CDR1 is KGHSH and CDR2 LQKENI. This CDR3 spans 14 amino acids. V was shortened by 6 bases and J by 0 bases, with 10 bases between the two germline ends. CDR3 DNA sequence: TGTGCCAGCTCGCGGACAGCTAGCACAGATACGCAGTATTTT. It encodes CASSRTASTDTQYF.

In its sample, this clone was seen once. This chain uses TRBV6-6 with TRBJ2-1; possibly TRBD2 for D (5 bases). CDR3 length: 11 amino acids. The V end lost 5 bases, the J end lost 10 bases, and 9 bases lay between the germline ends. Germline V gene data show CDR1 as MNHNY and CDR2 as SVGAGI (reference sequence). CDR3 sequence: CASSRTSEQFF. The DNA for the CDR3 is TGTGCCAGCAGTCGGACTTCGGAGCAGTTCTTC.

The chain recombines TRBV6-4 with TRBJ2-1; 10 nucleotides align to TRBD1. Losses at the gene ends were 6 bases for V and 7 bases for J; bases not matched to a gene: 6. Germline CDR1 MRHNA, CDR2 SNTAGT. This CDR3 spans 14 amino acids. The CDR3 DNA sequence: TGTGCCAGCAGCCCCGACAGGGGGCGGAATGAGCAGTTCTTC. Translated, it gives CASSPDRGRNEQFF.

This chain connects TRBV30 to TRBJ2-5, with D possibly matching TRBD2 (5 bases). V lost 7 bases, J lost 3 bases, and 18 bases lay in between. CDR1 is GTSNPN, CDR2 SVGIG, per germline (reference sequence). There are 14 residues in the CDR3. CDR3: CALIGLGVKETQYF. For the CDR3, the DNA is TGTGCCTTAATTGGACTGGGCGTGAAAGAGACCCAGTACTTC.

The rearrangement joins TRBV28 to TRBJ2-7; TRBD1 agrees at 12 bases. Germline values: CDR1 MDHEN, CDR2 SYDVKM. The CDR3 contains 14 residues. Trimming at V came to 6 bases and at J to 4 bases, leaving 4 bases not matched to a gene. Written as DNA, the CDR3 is TGTGCCAGCAGCGGGACAGGGGGCAAGTACGAGCAGTACTTC. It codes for CASSGTGGKYEQYF. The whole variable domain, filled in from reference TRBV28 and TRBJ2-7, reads DVKVTQSSRYLVKRTGEKVFLECVQDMDHENMFWYRQDPGLGLRLIYFSYDVKMKEKGDIPEGYSVSREKKERFSLILESASTNQTSMYLCASSGTGGKYEQYFGPGTRLTVT.

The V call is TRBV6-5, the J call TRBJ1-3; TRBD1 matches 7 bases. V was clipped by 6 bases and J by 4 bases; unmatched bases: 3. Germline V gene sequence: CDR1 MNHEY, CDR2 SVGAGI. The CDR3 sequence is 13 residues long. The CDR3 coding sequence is TGTGCCAGCAGCCCAGGGGGGGGAAACACCATATATTTT. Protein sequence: CASSPGGGNTIYF.

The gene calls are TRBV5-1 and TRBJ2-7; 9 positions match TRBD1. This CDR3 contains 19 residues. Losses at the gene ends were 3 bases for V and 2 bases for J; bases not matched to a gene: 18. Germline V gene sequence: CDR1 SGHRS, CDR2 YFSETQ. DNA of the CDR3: TGCGCCAGCAGCTCCGGGACAGGGACTCCTCGGGCCTTGACCTACGAGCAGTACTTC. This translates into CASSSGTGTPRALTYEQYF.

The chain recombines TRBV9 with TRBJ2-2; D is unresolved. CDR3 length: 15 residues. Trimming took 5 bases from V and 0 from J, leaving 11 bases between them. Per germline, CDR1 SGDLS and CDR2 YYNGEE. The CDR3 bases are TGTGCCAGCAGGGGCATGGCCCCGAACACCGGGGAGCTGTTTTTT. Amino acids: CASRGMAPNTGELFF.

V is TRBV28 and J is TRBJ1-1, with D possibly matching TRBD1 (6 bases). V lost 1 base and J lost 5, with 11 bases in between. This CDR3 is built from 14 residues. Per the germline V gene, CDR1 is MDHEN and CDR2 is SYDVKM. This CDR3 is CASSLLGGHTEAFF. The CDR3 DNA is TGTGCCAGCAGTTTATTGGGGGGGCATACTGAAGCTTTCTTT.

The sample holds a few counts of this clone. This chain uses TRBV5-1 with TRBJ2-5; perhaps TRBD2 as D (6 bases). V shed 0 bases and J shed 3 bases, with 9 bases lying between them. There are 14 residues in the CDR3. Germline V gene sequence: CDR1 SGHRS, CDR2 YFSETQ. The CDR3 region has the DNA TGCGCCAGCAGCTTGGTGTCGGGAGAAGAGACCCAGTACTTC. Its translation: CASSLVSGEETQYF.

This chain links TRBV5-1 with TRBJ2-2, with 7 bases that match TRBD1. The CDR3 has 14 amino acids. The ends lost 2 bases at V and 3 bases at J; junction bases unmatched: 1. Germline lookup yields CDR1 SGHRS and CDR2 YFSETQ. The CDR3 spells CASSLGQDTGELFF. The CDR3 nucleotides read TGCGCCAGCAGCTTAGGACAGGACACCGGGGAGCTGTTTTTT.